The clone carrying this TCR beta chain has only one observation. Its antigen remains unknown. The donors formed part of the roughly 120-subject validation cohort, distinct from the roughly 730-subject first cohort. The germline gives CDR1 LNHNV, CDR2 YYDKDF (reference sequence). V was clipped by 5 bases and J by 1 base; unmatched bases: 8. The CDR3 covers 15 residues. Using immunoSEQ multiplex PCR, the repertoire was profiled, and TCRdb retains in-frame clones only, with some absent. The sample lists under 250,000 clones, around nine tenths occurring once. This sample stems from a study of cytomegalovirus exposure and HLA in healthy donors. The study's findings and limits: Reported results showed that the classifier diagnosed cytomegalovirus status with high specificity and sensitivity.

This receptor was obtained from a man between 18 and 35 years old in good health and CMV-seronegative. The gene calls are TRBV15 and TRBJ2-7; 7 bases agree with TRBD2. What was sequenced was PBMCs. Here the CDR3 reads CATSPRIGGSYEQYF. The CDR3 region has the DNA TGTGCCACCAGCCCTAGAATCGGGGGGTCCTACGAGCAGTACTTC.